This T cell receptor beta chain is drawn from a study of blood T cell repertoires in COVID-19. Study-level information: COVID-19 samples from acute and convalescent phases originated in the United States, Italy and Spain. PBMCs, B-cell-depleted T cells, or T cells provided the cDNA or gDNA that made up the material.

This CDR3 has 14 amino acids. Trimming removed 0 bases from V and 3 bases from J, with 8 bases in between. The germline gives CDR1 SGHTA, CDR2 FQGTGA. Original data processing: Estimated nucleated cell counts came from reference gene primer amplification. Measured with immunoSEQ multiplex PCR; TCRdb has only the in-frame clones, and not every one. V, J and clone size are those of that table, while D and trimming were read from the DNA. The sample consists of about 160,000 clones, roughly nine tenths of them appearing once. The specimen sequenced was peripheral blood. The receptor's source is a woman in her fifties or sixties with active or convalescent COVID-19. The V and J genes are TRBV7-3 and TRBJ2-5, with a possible D match to TRBD2 (5 bases). DNA for the CDR3: TGTGCCAGCAGCTTAACGATTAGCGAAGAGACCCAGTACTTC. Amino acid sequence: CASSLTISEETQYF.